This T cell receptor (beta chain) was captured in a study of vaccination and CD4 T cells after COVID-19. Documented treatment: roughly ten-day PBMC culture with coronavirus spike peptide pools or control peptides (ViraFEST assay). Gathering of the CD4+ T cells, from the unexposed donor, took place before the COVID-19 pandemic (2011-2018). Cultured CD4+ T-cell DNA underwent Oncomine TCR Beta short-read sequencing. DNA came from CD4+ T cells after culture. TCRdb independently ran MiXCR on the PCR reads; one entry per CDR3 protein. This sample has approximately 9,500 distinct CDR3 sequences, with under 50% found just once. In germline, CDR1 is SGHVS, CDR2 FQNEAQ. CDR3 size: 13 residues. With 1 base removed from V and 7 bases from J, the gap between germline ends came to 5 bases. This clonotype was recorded a few times. Its antigen is still unknown.

The TCR sequence derives from a human donor in good health. The rearrangement links TRBV7-8 to TRBJ1-6; no firm D call. The sequenced sample consisted of CD4+ T cells from blood, cultured in vitro. CDR3 in amino acids: CASSLEGNSPLHF. The CDR3 DNA is TGTGCCAGCAGCTTAGAAGGGAATTCACCCCTCCACTTT.